This T cell receptor (beta chain) was captured in a study of cytomegalovirus exposure and HLA in healthy donors. Broader study findings: Later analysis revealed greater clonal expansion in HLA-associated TCR beta chains than in equally common others.

No record was made of this donor's CMV serostatus. Primers included in the PCR were 60 Vbeta and 13 Jbeta primers. Sequencing used immunoSEQ multiplex PCR; TCRdb keeps in-frame clones, though not all of them. The table includes tens of thousands of clones, 60% to 65% detected once. A remark on this clone: The antigen remains unidentified.

Trimming cost V 6 bases and J 4 bases, with 12 bases left between them. This CDR3 spans 14 amino acids. Germline CDR1 is LNHDA and CDR2 is SQIVND (reference sequence). The rearrangement joins TRBV19 to TRBJ2-2; weak D call: TRBD2 (7 bases). Input material: PBMCs. The origin of this receptor is a human donor in good health. CDR3 in amino acids: CASSMGGATGELFF. The CDR3 DNA sequence: TGTGCCAGTAGCATGGGGGGGGCCACCGGGGAGCTGTTTTTT.